This TCR beta chain was recorded in a study of blood T cell repertoires in COVID-19. V was pared by 0 bases and J by 8 bases, with 7 bases between. The length of the CDR3 is 12 residues. Germline loops: CDR1 SGHAT, CDR2 FQNNGV. Original processing notes: Amplified reference gene primers provided the basis for estimating nucleated cell counts. Method: immunoSEQ multiplex PCR; TCRdb's copy keeps in-frame clones and lacks some. V and J calls and clone size are given by that table; D and trimming were obtained from the DNA. The table shows 60,000 or so clones, with around 85% occurring only once. This clone appeared a single time.

The chain carries TRBV11-2 and TRBJ1-2; D not certain. The sequenced sample was peripheral blood. The sequence was collected from a human donor in a cohort sampled during active COVID-19. The CDR3, as DNA: TGTGCCAGCAGCTTAGAGGTTGGCGGCTACACCTTC. It encodes CASSLEVGGYTF.